This is a list of T cell receptor beta chains from one sample in a study of CD8+ T cells in alopecia areata. Here immunoSEQ multiplex PCR was the method, and the copy in TCRdb shows in-frame clones only, minus some. This sample has about 180,000 clones; roughly 50% occur once, and the top ten carry approximately 11%. The specimen comprised CD8+ T cells sorted from blood, sampled at week 24, from a patient treated with tofacitinib. These receptor sequences come from a human donor with alopecia areata. CDR3s include the opening cysteine and the closing phenylalanine or tryptophan. D genes are given only for firm matches. A row's size may be missing; if present it is once, few, many or a size class.

>NA|TRBV11-2|NA|TRBJ1-2
CASSLGGLRGYTF
TGTGCCAGCAGCTTAGGCGGGTTACGGGGCTACACCTTC
>few|TRBV4-1|TRBD1|TRBJ2-1
CASSQEAGGLYNEQFF
TGCGCCAGCAGCCAAGAAGCAGGGGGCCTCTACAATGAGCAGTTCTTC
>once|TRBV5-8|TRBD1|TRBJ1-1
CASSLGTGAEAFF
TGTGCCAGCAGCTTGGGGACAGGGGCCGAAGCTTTCTTT
>few|TRBV29-1|TRBD1|TRBJ1-2
CSVEVPEYRGSNYGYTF
TGCAGCGTTGAAGTCCCGGAATACAGGGGATCCAACTATGGCTACACCTTC
>NA|TRBV7-8|TRBD2|TRBJ2-5
CASSLVAGGETQYF
TGTGCCAGCAGCTTAGTAGCGGGGGGGGAGACCCAGTACTTC
>NA|TRBV29-1|TRBD2|TRBJ2-1
CSVQTSGGYNEQFF
TGCAGCGTTCAGACTAGCGGGGGTTACAATGAGCAGTTCTTC
>once|TRBV14|TRBD1|TRBJ2-3
CASSQESYRGDTQYF
TGTGCCAGCAGCCAAGAGAGCTACAGGGGCGATACGCAGTATTTT
>NA|TRBV4-3|TRBD2|TRBJ2-3
CASSPFSGGTDTQYF
TGCGCCAGCAGCCCGTTTAGCGGGGGGACAGATACGCAGTATTTT
>NA|TRBV6-4|NA|TRBJ2-1
CASSDSDRQQFF
TGTGCCAGCAGTGACTCCGACAGGCAGCAGTTCTTC
>NA|TRBV4-3|TRBD2|TRBJ2-1
CASSQDAPSGGAYEQFF
TGCGCCAGCAGCCAAGATGCGCCTAGCGGGGGGGCCTATGAGCAGTTCTTC
>NA|TRBV6-5|NA|TRBJ2-7
CASSRANREDEQYF
TGTGCCAGCAGTAGGGCGAACAGGGAAGACGAGCAGTACTTC
>NA|TRBV2|NA|TRBJ2-2
CASRTPSTGLTGELFF
TGTGCCAGCAGGACCCCTTCGACAGGACTAACCGGGGAGCTGTTTTTT
>NA|TRBV5-8|NA|TRBJ1-2
CASSWGTFGYTF
TGTGCCAGCAGCTGGGGGACTTTTGGCTACACCTTC
>NA|TRBV29-1|NA|TRBJ2-5
CSVDHGLREETQYF
TGCAGCGTGGACCACGGACTCAGGGAGGAGACCCAGTACTTC
>NA|TRBV5-6|NA|TRBJ1-5
CASSFSRDAYSNQPQHF
TGTGCCAGCAGCTTCAGCCGGGATGCGTATAGCAATCAGCCCCAGCATTTT
>NA|TRBV7-9|TRBD2|TRBJ2-3
CASSLAGTSGDSTDTQYF
TGTGCCAGCAGCTTAGCCGGGACTAGCGGGGACAGCACAGATACGCAGTATTTT
>NA|TRBV4-3|NA|TRBJ2-7
CASSQVEGSYEQYF
TGCGCCAGCAGCCAAGTGGAGGGGTCCTACGAGCAGTACTTC
>few|TRBV11-2|NA|TRBJ1-3
CASSSRDPRRDTIYF
TGTGCCAGCAGCTCCCGGGACCCCCGGCGAGACACCATATATTTT
>NA|TRBV15|TRBD1|TRBJ2-1
CATSSQDRVRGDEQFF
TGTGCCACCAGCAGCCAGGACAGGGTCAGAGGCGATGAGCAGTTCTTC
>NA|TRBV30|NA|TRBJ2-3
CAWSVPRLEQYF
TGTGCCTGGAGCGTACCCCGTTTGGAGCAGTATTTT
>NA|TRBV13|NA|TRBJ2-5
CASSFRSLGRQETQYF
TGTGCCAGCAGCTTTAGGAGTCTAGGGCGTCAAGAGACCCAGTACTTC
>NA|TRBV29-1|NA|TRBJ1-2
CSVRFPQDAYGYTF
TGCAGCGTTAGGTTCCCACAGGACGCCTATGGCTACACCTTC
>NA|TRBV30|TRBD2|TRBJ2-5
CAWSTSGGAGETQYF
TGTGCCTGGAGTACTAGCGGGGGGGCCGGGGAGACCCAGTACTTC
>NA|TRBV29-1|NA|TRBJ1-2
CSVVTGNGYTF
TGCAGCGTTGTCACAGGGAATGGCTACACCTTC
>NA|TRBV13|TRBD2|TRBJ2-3
CASSQAGGFTDTQYF
TGTGCCAGCAGCCAAGCGGGGGGATTCACAGATACGCAGTATTTT
>NA|TRBV28|NA|TRBJ1-6
CASSLGERRGSPLHF
TGTGCCAGCAGTTTGGGTGAGAGGAGGGGATCACCCCTCCACTTT
>NA|TRBV4-2|NA|TRBJ2-7
CASSQVGGAEQYF
TGTGCCAGCAGCCAAGTAGGGGGGGCCGAGCAGTACTTC
>NA|TRBV5-6|NA|TRBJ1-1
CASSWGTGSGNTEAFF
TGTGCCAGCAGCTGGGGAACAGGGTCAGGGAACACTGAAGCTTTCTTT
>few|TRBV28|NA|TRBJ1-1
CASSGGREAFF
TGTGCCAGCAGTGGGGGCCGAGAAGCTTTCTTT
>few|TRBV5-6|NA|TRBJ2-2
CASSLGVTGELFF
TGTGCCAGCAGCCTGGGGGTTACCGGGGAGCTGTTTTTT
>NA|TRBV12-5|TRBD1|TRBJ1-5
CASGFKSTGEGDNQPQHF
TGTGCTAGTGGTTTCAAATCTACAGGGGAGGGGGACAATCAGCCCCAGCATTTT
>NA|TRBV19|NA|TRBJ1-1
CASSIMLNTEAFF
TGTGCCAGTAGTATAATGCTGAACACTGAAGCTTTCTTT
>NA|TRBV7-6|NA|TRBJ2-6
CASSSPRGSGANVLTF
TGTGCCAGCAGCTCCCCGAGGGGGAGCGGGGCCAACGTCCTGACTTTC
>NA|TRBV15|NA|TRBJ2-1
CATSLAGAPGWQFF
TGTGCCACCAGTCTGGCGGGGGCCCCAGGATGGCAGTTCTTC
>NA|TRBV10-1|NA|TRBJ2-7
CASPRKVRDSRNGGNYEQYF
TGCGCCAGCCCCCGAAAGGTCCGGGACAGTAGGAACGGAGGGAACTACGAGCAGTACTTC
>NA|TRBV7-9|TRBD1|TRBJ2-3
CASSSTGEDTQYF
TGTGCCAGCAGCTCTACAGGGGAAGATACGCAGTATTTT
>NA|TRBV11-2|NA|TRBJ2-7
CASSLEMDYEQYF
TGTGCCAGCAGCTTAGAGATGGACTACGAGCAGTACTTC
>NA|TRBV6-5|TRBD1|TRBJ1-2
CASRDRGLYGYTF
TGTGCCAGCAGGGACAGGGGTCTCTATGGCTACACCTTC
>few|TRBV11-2|NA|TRBJ2-1
CASSLGNEQFF
TGTGCCAGCAGCTTAGGTAATGAGCAGTTCTTC
>NA|TRBV27|NA|TRBJ2-4
CASSLVHLTRGRPIAKNIQYF
TGTGCCAGCAGTTTAGTTCACTTGACTCGCGGGCGTCCTATAGCCAAAAACATTCAGTACTTC
>NA|TRBV5-6|NA|TRBJ2-7
CASSLLIGSDYEQYF
TGTGCCAGCAGCTTGTTGATTGGTTCGGACTACGAGCAGTACTTC
>NA|TRBV27|NA|TRBJ2-3
CASSPSGGETTDTQYF
TGTGCCAGCAGTCCCAGCGGCGGGGAGACTACAGATACGCAGTATTTT
>few|TRBV5-1|NA|TRBJ2-7
CASSQRTSYEQYF
TGCGCCAGCAGCCAGCGGACCTCCTACGAGCAGTACTTC
>NA|TRBV4-3|NA|TRBJ2-1
CASSQDSSVGGEQFF
TGCGCCAGCAGCCAAGATAGTTCAGTTGGGGGAGAGCAGTTCTTC
>NA|TRBV7-9|NA|TRBJ2-3
CASSLWRGRTDTQYF
TGTGCCAGCAGCTTATGGAGGGGGCGCACAGATACGCAGTATTTT
>NA|TRBV13|NA|TRBJ2-7
CASSRNNGEQYF
TGTGCCAGCAGCCGAAATAACGGCGAGCAGTACTTC
>once|TRBV5-1|NA|TRBJ2-1
CASRSLSRGVNEQFF
TGCGCCAGCAGGTCTCTCAGTCGGGGCGTCAATGAGCAGTTCTTC
>NA|TRBV11-2|TRBD2|TRBJ2-1
CAIIGPSGGPDYNEQFF
TGTGCCATCATAGGTCCCAGCGGGGGCCCAGATTACAATGAGCAGTTCTTC
>once|TRBV19|NA|TRBJ1-5
CASRYFDSDNQPQHF
TGTGCCAGTCGCTACTTTGACAGCGACAATCAGCCCCAGCATTTT
>NA|TRBV5-1|NA|TRBJ1-1
CASSAKGVSAEAFF
TGCGCCAGCAGCGCGAAGGGAGTTTCGGCTGAAGCTTTCTTT
>NA|TRBV12-5|NA|TRBJ1-1
CASMGGEAFF
TGTGCTAGTATGGGGGGTGAAGCTTTCTTT
>NA|TRBV19|TRBD1|TRBJ1-5
CASSISGGTQPQHF
TGTGCCAGTAGTATCTCAGGGGGCACTCAGCCCCAGCATTTT